This TCR beta chain is from a study of cytotoxic CD8 clonotypes in ibrutinib-treated CLL. Study conclusions and caveats: Researchers report that baseline clonality outpaced age-matched healthy donors and tracked circulating CD8+ T-cell counts.

The repertoire was sequenced with immunoSEQ multiplex PCR; TCRdb's copy has only in-frame clones and lacks some. The data show 95,000 to 100,000 clones, almost 80% seen once. Comments on this clone: Its cognate antigen is unknown.

The CDR3 spans 14 residues. Trimming cost V 4 bases and J 6 bases; bases outside gene matches: 4. Germline V lookup: CDR1 MNHNS, CDR2 SASEGT. The chain is built from TRBV6-1 and TRBJ1-5; TRBD1 agrees at 9 bases. Specimen: PBMCs, collected after 12 months of ibrutinib treatment. The TCR was taken from a human donor with chronic lymphocytic leukemia. The CDR3 spells CASSGTGDLQPQHF. Written as DNA, the CDR3 is TGTGCCAGCAGTGGGACAGGGGATCTTCAGCCCCAGCATTTT.